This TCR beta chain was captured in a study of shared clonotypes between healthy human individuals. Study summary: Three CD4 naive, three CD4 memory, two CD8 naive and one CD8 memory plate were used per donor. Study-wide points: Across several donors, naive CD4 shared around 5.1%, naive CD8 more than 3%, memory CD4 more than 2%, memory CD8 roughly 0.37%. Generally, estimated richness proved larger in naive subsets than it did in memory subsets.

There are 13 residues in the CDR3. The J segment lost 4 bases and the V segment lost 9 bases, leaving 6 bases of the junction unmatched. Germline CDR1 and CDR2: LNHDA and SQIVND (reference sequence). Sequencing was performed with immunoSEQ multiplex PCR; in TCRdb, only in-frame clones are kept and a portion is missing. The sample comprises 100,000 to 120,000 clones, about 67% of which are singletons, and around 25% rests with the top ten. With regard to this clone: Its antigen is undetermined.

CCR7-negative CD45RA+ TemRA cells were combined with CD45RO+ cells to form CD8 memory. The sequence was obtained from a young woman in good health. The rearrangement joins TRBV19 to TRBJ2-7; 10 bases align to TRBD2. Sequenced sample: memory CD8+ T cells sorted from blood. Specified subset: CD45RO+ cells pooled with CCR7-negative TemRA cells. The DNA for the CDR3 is TGTGCCAGCTCTAGCGGGAGCCAATACGAGCAGTACTTC. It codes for CASSSGSQYEQYF.